This TCR beta chain appears in the sequencing data of a study of OX40 agonist ivuxolimab in advanced cancers. Background on the study: Three partial responders included one hepatocellular carcinoma patient and two cutaneous melanoma patients.

TCRdb's copy holds only in-frame clones and misses some; the assay was immunoSEQ multiplex PCR. The sample has around 27,000 clones; roughly 84% are singletons. The germline V and J ends were trimmed by 0 bases and 6 bases, with 16 bases remaining between them. This CDR3 comprises 15 residues. Per the germline V gene, CDR1 is SGHRS and CDR2 is YFSETQ. The sequencing here drew on CD4+ or CD8+ T cells sorted from blood, taken in a trial of the OX40 agonist ivuxolimab. The chain links TRBV5-1 to TRBJ2-7; D gene unclear. This receptor was identified in an adult with an advanced solid tumor such as melanoma, head and neck, liver or kidney cancer. The CDR3 bases are TGCGCCAGCAGCTTGGCCTTGGTAGCAAAAGGCGAGCAGTACTTC. It is translated as CASSLALVAKGEQYF.